This T cell receptor (beta chain) was observed in a study of T cells in localized non-small cell lung cancer. The study's findings and limits: Among blood samples, higher T cell density accompanied longer overall survival. Uninvolved adjacent lung showed higher T cell clonality than tumor.

Germline V gives CDR1 SGHNT, CDR2 YENEEA. This CDR3 region has 14 residues. Trimming cost V 5 bases and J 4 bases, with 12 bases left between them. This clone is medium-sized in the sample. No antigen is known for it. Sequenced by immunoSEQ multiplex PCR; TCRdb stores in-frame clones only, minus some. The sample includes around 1,800 clones, under 50% of them seen just once. The chain recombines TRBV11-3 with TRBJ2-1, with D possibly matching TRBD2 (6 bases). This sequence originates from a male donor older than 55 with stage II lung adenocarcinoma. The sample in question was lung tumor tissue, obtained before any cancer treatment. CDR3 nucleotides: TGTGCCAGCAGCAGCGGGTCGGGATACAATGAGCAGTTCTTC. This codes for CASSSGSGYNEQFF.